This T cell receptor beta chain was captured by sequencing in a study of siplizumab effects on memory and regulatory T cells. Assay: immunoSEQ multiplex PCR; the TCRdb copy retains only in-frame clones and omits some. In the table there are about 100,000 clones, about 90% of which are singletons. Material for sequencing was Tregs sorted from blood. This clonotype originated in a human donor in good health.

CDR3 loop: CASSSGQGTYTF. In nucleotides, the CDR3 is TGCGCCAGCAGCTCCGGACAGGGGACCTACACCTTC. This chain links TRBV5-1 with TRBJ1-2, with 9 positions matching TRBD1. The V segment lost 3 bases and the J segment 10 bases; nucleotides outside the gene matches: 4. This CDR3 is built from 12 residues. Germline-derived CDR1 and CDR2 are SGHRS and YFSETQ. The whole variable domain, filled in from reference TRBV5-1 and TRBJ1-2, reads KAGVTQTPRYLIKTRGQQVTLSCSPISGHRSVSWYQQTPGQGLQFLFEYFSETQRNKGNFPGRFSGRQFSNSRSEMNVSTLELGDSALYLCASSSGQGTYTFGSGTRLTVV.